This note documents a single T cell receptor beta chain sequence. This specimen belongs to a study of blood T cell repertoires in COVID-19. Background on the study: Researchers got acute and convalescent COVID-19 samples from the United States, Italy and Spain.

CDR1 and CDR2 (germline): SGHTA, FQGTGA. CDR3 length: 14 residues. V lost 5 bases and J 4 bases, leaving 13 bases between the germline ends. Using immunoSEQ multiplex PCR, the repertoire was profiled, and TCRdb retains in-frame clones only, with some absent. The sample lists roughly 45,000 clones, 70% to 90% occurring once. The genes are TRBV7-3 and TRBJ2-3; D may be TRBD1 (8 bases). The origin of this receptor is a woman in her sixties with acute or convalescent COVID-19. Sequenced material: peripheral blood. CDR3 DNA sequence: TGTGCCAGCAGCAAAACAGGGGGGGCAGATACGCAGTATTTT. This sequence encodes CASSKTGGADTQYF.